This T cell receptor (beta chain) emerged from a study of blood T cells in healthy people across ages. Overall study findings and caveats: A roughly linear fall in TCR beta diversity per million T cells was seen with increasing age.

PCR was performed a second time for about 6 to 12 cycles using a sample-barcoded 5' primer and a J-beta primer mix. Carrying 12 random nucleotides, a template-switch adaptor labeled each individual cDNA molecule. One entry per CDR3 protein, called by TCRdb with MiXCR from the 5' RACE reads. Counted here are some 700,000 distinct CDR3 sequences, approximately 22% occurring once; the ten biggest clones make up about 22%. CDR1 SGHTA and CDR2 FQGNSA come from the germline V gene. This CDR3 is built from 15 residues. This clonotype came up a few times. Its matching antigen is unknown. The TCR sequence derives from a man between 65 and 80 years old in good health. Sequenced input: blood. The chain joins TRBV7-2 to TRBJ2-5; D is possibly TRBD2 (6 bases). The J call may be faulty, since TRBJ2-1 better matches the DNA end. Here the CDR3 DNA reads TGTGCCAGCAGCTTAGTTTCCGGGGGAATCGATGAGCAGTTCTTC. It translates to CASSLVSGGIDEQFF.